These 30 T cell receptor beta chains came from one sample sequenced in a study of T cells expressing NK-cell markers. TCRdb re-called the 5' RACE reads and shows each CDR3 protein once, DNA omitted. The table lists roughly 150,000 distinct CDR3 sequences, with 20% to 25% in the top ten. The source material was blood T cells: a sorted CD56 or NKG2C T cell subset, CD4+ or CD8+ T cells, or bulk PBMC T cells (not recorded which). These receptors came from a man between 18 and 69 years old in good health.

The CDR3 loop reads CASSQDPEAGGPTDTQYF. V usage is TRBV4-2 and J usage is TRBJ2-3; TCRdb's D gene call, TRBD2, goes unchecked for lack of DNA. CDR3 length equals 18 residues. CDR1 and CDR2 from the germline V gene are LGHNA and YNFKEQ.

The gene calls are TRBV2 and TRBJ1-2. The CDR3 has 16 amino acids. Germline V CDR1 and CDR2: SNHLY, FYNNEI. The CDR3 is CASSERPGTANYGYTF.

V gene TRBV4-1 combines with J gene TRBJ2-7; TCRdb's assignment of TRBD2 cannot be checked, as there is no DNA. CDR3 length equals 15 residues. From germline, CDR1 is MGHRA and CDR2 YSYEKL. CDR3 sequence: CASRPSGGISYEQYF.

The genes are TRBV9 and TRBJ2-7. Looked up from germline, CDR1 is SGDLS and CDR2 is YYNGEE. This CDR3 is built from 15 residues. This chain's CDR3 is CASSVEGGSAYEQYF.

V and J are TRBV20-1 and TRBJ1-2. In germline, CDR1 is DFQATT, CDR2 SNEGSKA (reference sequence). This CDR3 contains 13 residues. CDR3: CSAPPGANYGYTF.

V is TRBV15 and J is TRBJ2-7. Per the germline V gene, CDR1 is LNHNV and CDR2 is YYDKDF (reference sequence). The length of the CDR3 is 15 residues. The CDR3: CATSRERTASYEQYF.

V is TRBV20-1 and J is TRBJ1-1; TCRdb gives TRBD1 as the D gene, but with no DNA this cannot be confirmed. This CDR3 comprises 14 residues. The germline CDR1 and CDR2 sequences are DFQATT and SNEGSKA (reference sequence). This CDR3 reads CSARDRGLKSEAFF.

The V and J genes are TRBV24-1 and TRBJ2-5. Germline CDR1 and CDR2: KGHDR and SFDVKD. The CDR3 totals 14 residues. The CDR3 sequence is CATSDLTDQETQYF.

The chain is built from TRBV5-4 and TRBJ2-3. CDR1 is SGHNT and CDR2 is YYREEE in the germline V gene (reference sequence). CDR3 length equals 13 residues. CDR3: CASSSKRVDTQYF.

This rearrangement joins TRBV6-1 to TRBJ1-3; TCRdb's assignment of TRBD1 cannot be checked, as there is no DNA. Germline loops: CDR1 MNHNS, CDR2 SASEGT. The CDR3 has 14 residues. CDR3 residues: CASSAGDSGNTIYF.

CDR3 residues: CASSAGLAGKSFYEQYF. This rearrangement joins TRBV6-2 or TRBV6-3 to TRBJ2-7; without DNA, the TCRdb call of TRBD2 cannot be checked. The V gene's germline CDR1 is MNHEY and CDR2 SVGEGT. The CDR3 runs to 17 residues.

CDR3 sequence: CASTWTSTDTQYF. V is TRBV7-3 and J is TRBJ2-3. Germline loops: CDR1 SGHTA, CDR2 FQGTGA. The CDR3 covers 13 residues.

The CDR3 loop is CATSTGQGSRVTQYF. V gene TRBV15 combines with J gene TRBJ2-5; the TRBD1 assignment by TCRdb is unverifiable without DNA. In germline, CDR1 is LNHNV, CDR2 YYDKDF (reference sequence). The length of the CDR3 is 15 residues.

This chain uses TRBV6-1 with TRBJ2-1; no DNA is available, so the TRBD1 call from TCRdb remains unchecked. Germline V gene sequence: CDR1 MNHNS, CDR2 SASEGT. This CDR3 contains 15 residues. CDR3 sequence reads: CASRLSEHRVTEQFF.

The chain couples TRBV27 to TRBJ2-1; the TCRdb D gene call, TRBD1, has no DNA to confirm it. Germline V gene sequence: CDR1 MNHEY, CDR2 SMNVEV (reference sequence). The CDR3 spans 16 residues. The CDR3 sequence is CASSKGVVGSYNEQFF.

This chain connects TRBV6-1 to TRBJ1-5; the TCRdb call, TRBD1, lacks DNA for checking. There are 14 residues in the CDR3. Per the germline V gene, CDR1 is MNHNS and CDR2 is SASEGT. The CDR3 loop is CASTTGFGNQPQHF.

The genes are TRBV9 and TRBJ2-1; TCRdb calls TRBD1, which cannot be checked without DNA. The CDR3 has 15 amino acids. In germline, CDR1 is SGDLS, CDR2 YYNGEE. The CDR3 loop is CASSRAESSYNEQFF.

The J gene is TRBJ2-6, the V gene TRBV27. Germline loops: CDR1 MNHEY, CDR2 SMNVEV (reference sequence). This CDR3 comprises 18 residues. CDR3 loop: CASSLSTNGFSGANVLTF.

The rearrangement links TRBV3-1 to TRBJ2-2; TCRdb lists TRBD2, though no DNA is available to test this call. The CDR3 sequence is 13 residues long. Germline V gene sequence: CDR1 LGHDT, CDR2 YNNKEL (reference sequence). This CDR3 is CAYGDSNTGELFF.

The CDR3 loop reads CASSQRRDEEKLFF. This chain links TRBV3-1 with TRBJ1-4; TCRdb picks TRBD1, but there is no DNA to check that call. The CDR3 is 14 amino acids. Germline lookup yields CDR1 LGHDT and CDR2 YNNKEL (reference sequence).

This rearrangement joins TRBV2 to TRBJ1-2. Germline V gene sequence: CDR1 SNHLY, CDR2 FYNNEI. This CDR3 is 14 amino acids long. CDR3 in amino acids: CARSSADQAYGYTF.

This chain links TRBV12-3 or TRBV12-4 with TRBJ2-5. This CDR3 is built from 14 residues. The CDR3 loop is CASREIPAEETQYF.

The rearrangement joins TRBV4-1 to TRBJ2-3; TCRdb's D gene call, TRBD2, goes unchecked for lack of DNA. From germline, CDR1 is MGHRA and CDR2 YSYEKL. The CDR3 extends over 16 amino acids. The CDR3 spells CASSQATGGTTDTQYF.

The genes are TRBV15 and TRBJ2-1; TCRdb selects TRBD1, and the lack of DNA leaves this call unchecked. The CDR3 length is 12 residues. Germline V lookup: CDR1 LNHNV, CDR2 YYDKDF (reference sequence). CDR3 amino acids: CATSRESGEQFF. The full variable domain, its missing parts supplied by reference TRBV15 and TRBJ2-1, is DAMVIQNPRYQVTQFGKPVTLSCSQTLNHNVMYWYQQKSSQAPKLLFHYYDKDFNNEADTPDNFQSRRPNTSFCFLDIRSPGLGDTAMYLCATSRESGEQFFGPGTRLTVL.

The CDR3 sequence is CATSRTSGVNTGELFF. The chain employs TRBV15 and TRBJ2-2; TCRdb reports TRBD2, a call that lacks DNA to check it against. The CDR3 has 16 amino acids. Per the germline V gene, CDR1 is LNHNV and CDR2 is YYDKDF (reference sequence).

This chain links TRBV5-5 with TRBJ2-5; TCRdb proposes TRBD2, but this gene call is untestable without DNA. The CDR3 spans 14 residues. Germline V gives CDR1 SGHKS, CDR2 YYEKEE (reference sequence). The CDR3 is CASSFQSERETQYF.

V is TRBV7-6 and J is TRBJ2-3. This CDR3 is built from 16 residues. The germline V gene encodes CDR1 SGHVS and CDR2 FNYEAQ. The CDR3 sequence: CASSSWAYQSTDTQYF. Full variable domain (outside the CDR3, taken from reference TRBV7-6 and TRBJ2-3): GAGVSQSPRYKVTKRGQDVALRCDPISGHVSLYWYRQALGQGPEFLTYFNYEAQQDKSGLPNDRFSAERPEGSISTLTIQRTEQRDSAMYRCASSSWAYQSTDTQYFGPGTRLTVL.

V and J are TRBV5-6 and TRBJ1-2. CDR1 and CDR2 from the germline V gene are SGHDT and YYEEEE. CDR3 length: 12 amino acids. CDR3: CASSLVNHGYTF.

This chain uses TRBV5-6 with TRBJ2-3; no DNA is available, so the TRBD1 call from TCRdb remains unchecked. This CDR3 region has 14 residues. The V gene's germline CDR1 is SGHDT and CDR2 YYEEEE. The CDR3 here is CASSLGQGSDTQYF.

The chain links TRBV5-1 to TRBJ2-7; with no DNA, the TCRdb D assignment of TRBD1 cannot be verified. Germline assignment: CDR1 SGHRS and CDR2 YFSETQ. CDR3 size: 14 residues. The CDR3 loop reads CASSTDRVSHEQYF.